This T cell receptor beta chain was obtained from a study of T cell changes during pregnancy in multiple sclerosis. Clones were read by immunoSEQ multiplex PCR, and TCRdb kept only the in-frame ones, dropping some. The sample yields around 68,000 clones, 90% to 95% seen once. Germline assignment: CDR1 SGHTA and CDR2 FQGTGA. V was clipped by 1 base and J by 0 bases, with 7 bases between them. The CDR3 contains 15 residues. In the case of this clone: This sample includes further DNA sequences coding for the same CDR3.

The V gene is TRBV7-3, the J gene TRBJ2-1; D not resolved. The origin of this receptor is a female donor in good health, enrolled as a control in a pregnancy study. The material was peripheral blood, obtained after pregnancy. The chain's CDR3 is CASSLSGSSYNEQFF. Here the CDR3 DNA reads TGTGCCAGCAGCTTAAGCGGAAGCTCCTACAATGAGCAGTTCTTC.